This T cell receptor (beta chain) was documented in a study of shared clonotypes between healthy human individuals. In the study overall: Two female and a few male donors aged 18 to 49 were enrolled. For every donor, three CD4 naive, three CD4 memory, two CD8 naive and one CD8 memory plates were used.

Selected positively for CCR7 and CD45RO-negative, naive CD8 cells excluded terminally differentiated effector memory CD45RA+ cells. The study drew all its donors from Caucasian adults living in Nashville, Tennessee. The CDR3 loop spans 11 amino acids. V lost 5 bases to trimming and J lost 10 bases; unmatched junction nucleotides: 5. The germline CDR1 and CDR2 sequences are MDHEN and SYDVKM. Points on this clone: Its antigen remains unknown.

Sequencing was performed with immunoSEQ multiplex PCR; in TCRdb, only in-frame clones are kept and a portion is missing. The data hold over 2 million clones, with about 94% observed a single time. The study, taken as a whole, reports: Measured sharing among donors was expected to vary with sequencing depth.

The sequence was collected from a man younger than 30 in good health. The chain uses TRBV28 and TRBJ2-7; the match to TRBD1 covers 7 bases. Sequencing used naive CD8+ T cells sorted from blood. CDR3 residues: CASSPGQPQYF. The CDR3 nucleotides are TGTGCCAGCAGTCCGGGACAGCCCCAGTACTTC.